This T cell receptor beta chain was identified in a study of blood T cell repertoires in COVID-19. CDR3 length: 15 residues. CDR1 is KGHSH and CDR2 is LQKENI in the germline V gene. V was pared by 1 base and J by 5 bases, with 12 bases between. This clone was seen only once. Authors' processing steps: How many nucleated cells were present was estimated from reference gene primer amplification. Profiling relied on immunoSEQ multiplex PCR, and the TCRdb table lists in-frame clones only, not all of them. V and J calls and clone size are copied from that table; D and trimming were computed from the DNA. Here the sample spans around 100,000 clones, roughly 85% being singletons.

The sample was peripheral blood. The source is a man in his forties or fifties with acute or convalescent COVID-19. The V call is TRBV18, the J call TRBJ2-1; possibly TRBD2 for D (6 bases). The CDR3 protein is CASSPLGLSNNEQFF. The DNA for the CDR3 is TGTGCCAGCTCACCACTTGGACTATCAAACAATGAGCAGTTCTTC.